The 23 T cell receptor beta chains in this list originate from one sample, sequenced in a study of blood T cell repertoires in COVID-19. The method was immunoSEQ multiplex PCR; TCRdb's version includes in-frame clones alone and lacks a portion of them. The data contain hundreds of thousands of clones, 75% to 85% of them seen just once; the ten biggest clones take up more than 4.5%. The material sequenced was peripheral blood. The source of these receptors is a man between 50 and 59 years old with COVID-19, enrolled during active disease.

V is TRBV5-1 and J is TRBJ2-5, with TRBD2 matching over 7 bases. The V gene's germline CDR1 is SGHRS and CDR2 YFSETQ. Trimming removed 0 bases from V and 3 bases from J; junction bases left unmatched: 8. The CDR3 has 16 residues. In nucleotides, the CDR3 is TGCGCCAGCAGCTTGGACCGGGCGGGAGACAAAGAGACCCAGTACTTC. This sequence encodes CASSLDRAGDKETQYF. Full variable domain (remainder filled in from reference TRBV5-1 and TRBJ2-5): KAGVTQTPRYLIKTRGQQVTLSCSPISGHRSVSWYQQTPGQGLQFLFEYFSETQRNKGNFPGRFSGRQFSNSRSEMNVSTLELGDSALYLCASSLDRAGDKETQYFGPGTRLLVL.

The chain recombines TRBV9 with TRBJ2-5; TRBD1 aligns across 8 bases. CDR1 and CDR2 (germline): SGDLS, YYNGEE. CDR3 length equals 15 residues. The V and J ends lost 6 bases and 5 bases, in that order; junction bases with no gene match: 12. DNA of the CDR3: TGTGCCAGCACCTTAGACCAGGGGGCTAGGGAGACCCAGTACTTC. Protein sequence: CASTLDQGARETQYF.

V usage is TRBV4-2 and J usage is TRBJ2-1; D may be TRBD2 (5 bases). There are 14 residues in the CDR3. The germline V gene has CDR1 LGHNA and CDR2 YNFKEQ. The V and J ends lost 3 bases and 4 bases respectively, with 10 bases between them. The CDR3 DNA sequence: TGTGCCAGCAGCCACGAGGGATTGTACAATGAGCAGTTCTTC. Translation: CASSHEGLYNEQFF.

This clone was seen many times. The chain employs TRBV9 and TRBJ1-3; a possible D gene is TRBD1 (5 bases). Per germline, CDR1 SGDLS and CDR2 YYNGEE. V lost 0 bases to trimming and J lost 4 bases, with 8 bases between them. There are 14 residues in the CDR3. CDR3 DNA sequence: TGTGCCAGCAGCGTAGTAGGGGCCGGAAACACCATATATTTT. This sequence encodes CASSVVGAGNTIYF.

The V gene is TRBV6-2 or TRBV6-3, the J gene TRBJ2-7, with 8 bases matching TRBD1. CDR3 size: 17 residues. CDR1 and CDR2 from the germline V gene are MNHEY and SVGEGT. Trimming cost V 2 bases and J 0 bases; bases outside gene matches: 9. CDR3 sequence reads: CASSYVPWTGSSYEQYF. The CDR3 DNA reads TGTGCCAGCAGTTACGTCCCTTGGACAGGGAGCTCCTACGAGCAGTACTTC.

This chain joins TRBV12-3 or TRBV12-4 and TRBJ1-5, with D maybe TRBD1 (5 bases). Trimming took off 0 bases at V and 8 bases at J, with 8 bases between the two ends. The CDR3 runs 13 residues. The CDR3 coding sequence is TGTGCCAGCAGTTTAGCCAGGGTCGAGCCCCAGCATTTT. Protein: CASSLARVEPQHF.

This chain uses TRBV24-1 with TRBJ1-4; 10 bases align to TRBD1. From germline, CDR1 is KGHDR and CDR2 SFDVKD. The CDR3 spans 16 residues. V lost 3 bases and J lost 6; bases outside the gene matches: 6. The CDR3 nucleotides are TGTGCCACCAGTGATCACAGGACAGGGGGTTATGAAAAACTGTTTTTT. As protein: CATSDHRTGGYEKLFF.

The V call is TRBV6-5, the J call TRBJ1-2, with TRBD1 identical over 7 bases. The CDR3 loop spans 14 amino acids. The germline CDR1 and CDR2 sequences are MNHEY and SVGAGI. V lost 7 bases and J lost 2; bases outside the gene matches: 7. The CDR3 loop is CASTLDRSNYGYTF. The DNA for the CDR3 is TGTGCCAGCACCTTGGACAGGAGCAACTATGGCTACACCTTC.

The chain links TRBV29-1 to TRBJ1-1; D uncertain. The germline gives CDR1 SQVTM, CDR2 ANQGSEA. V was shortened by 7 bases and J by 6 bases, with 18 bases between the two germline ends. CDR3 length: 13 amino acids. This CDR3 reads CSALKQAGAEAFF. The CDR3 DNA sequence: TGCAGCGCCCTTAAGCAGGCGGGCGCTGAAGCTTTCTTT.

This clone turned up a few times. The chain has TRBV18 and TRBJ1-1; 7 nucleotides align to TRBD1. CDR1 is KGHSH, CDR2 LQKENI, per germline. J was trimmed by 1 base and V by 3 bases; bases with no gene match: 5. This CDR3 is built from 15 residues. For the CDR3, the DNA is TGTGCCAGCTCACCCGCGACAGGGAAGAACACTGAAGCTTTCTTT. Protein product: CASSPATGKNTEAFF.

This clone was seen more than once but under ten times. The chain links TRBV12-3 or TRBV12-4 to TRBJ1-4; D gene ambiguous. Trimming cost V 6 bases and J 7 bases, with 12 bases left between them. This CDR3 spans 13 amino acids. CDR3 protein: CASSSGSTEKLFF. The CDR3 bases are TGTGCCAGCAGCTCCGGGTCCACTGAAAAACTGTTTTTT.

In DNA, the CDR3 is TGTGCCAGCAGCTTGGACGGTAGCACAGATACGCAGTATTTT. It codes for CASSLDGSTDTQYF. V and J are TRBV5-4 and TRBJ2-3; D is ambiguous. Trimming pared 0 bases from V and 0 bases from J, leaving 5 bases between. CDR3 size: 14 residues. Germline lookup yields CDR1 SGHNT and CDR2 YYREEE (reference sequence).

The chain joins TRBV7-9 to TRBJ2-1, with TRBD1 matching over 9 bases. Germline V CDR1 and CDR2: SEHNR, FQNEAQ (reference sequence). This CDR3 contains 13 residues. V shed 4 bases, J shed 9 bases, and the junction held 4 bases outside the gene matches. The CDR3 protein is CASSWTGEGEQFF. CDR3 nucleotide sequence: TGTGCCAGCAGCTGGACAGGGGAGGGTGAGCAGTTCTTC. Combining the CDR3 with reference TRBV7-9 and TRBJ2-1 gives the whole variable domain DTGVSQNPRHKITKRGQNVTFRCDPISEHNRLYWYRQTLGQGPEFLTYFQNEAQLEKSRLLSDRFSAERPKGSFSTLEIQRTEQGDSAMYLCASSWTGEGEQFFGPGTRLTVL.

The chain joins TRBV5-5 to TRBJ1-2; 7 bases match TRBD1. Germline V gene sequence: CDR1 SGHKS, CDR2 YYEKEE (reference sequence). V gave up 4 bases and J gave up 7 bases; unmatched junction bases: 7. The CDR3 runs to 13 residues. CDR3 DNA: TGTGCCAGCAGCCTAACCGACAGGGCTGGCTACACCTTC. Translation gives CASSLTDRAGYTF.

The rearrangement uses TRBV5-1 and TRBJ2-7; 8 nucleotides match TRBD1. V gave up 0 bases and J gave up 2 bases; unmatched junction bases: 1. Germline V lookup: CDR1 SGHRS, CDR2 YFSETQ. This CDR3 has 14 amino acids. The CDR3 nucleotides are TGCGCCAGCAGCTTGGTCAGGGGGCCCTACGAGCAGTACTTC. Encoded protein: CASSLVRGPYEQYF.

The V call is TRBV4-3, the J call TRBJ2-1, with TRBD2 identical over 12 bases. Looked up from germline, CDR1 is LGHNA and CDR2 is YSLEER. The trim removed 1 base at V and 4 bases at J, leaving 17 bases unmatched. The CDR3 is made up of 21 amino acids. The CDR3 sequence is CASSQVLLKTSGGYGYNEQFF. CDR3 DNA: TGCGCCAGCAGCCAAGTGTTGCTCAAGACTAGCGGGGGTTACGGATACAATGAGCAGTTCTTC.

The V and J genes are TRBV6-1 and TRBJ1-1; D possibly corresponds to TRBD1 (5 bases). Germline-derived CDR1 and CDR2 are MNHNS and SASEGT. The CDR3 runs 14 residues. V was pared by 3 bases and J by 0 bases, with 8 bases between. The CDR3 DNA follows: TGTGCCAGCAGTGAGACAGATTTGAACACTGAAGCTTTCTTT. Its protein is CASSETDLNTEAFF.

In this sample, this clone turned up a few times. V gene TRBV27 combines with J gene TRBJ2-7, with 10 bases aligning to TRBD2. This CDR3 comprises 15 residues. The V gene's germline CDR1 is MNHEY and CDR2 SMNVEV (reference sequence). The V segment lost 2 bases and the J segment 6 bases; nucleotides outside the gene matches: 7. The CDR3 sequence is CASSLTTSGVIEQYF. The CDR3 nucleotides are TGTGCCAGCAGTTTAACCACTAGCGGGGTAATCGAGCAGTACTTC.

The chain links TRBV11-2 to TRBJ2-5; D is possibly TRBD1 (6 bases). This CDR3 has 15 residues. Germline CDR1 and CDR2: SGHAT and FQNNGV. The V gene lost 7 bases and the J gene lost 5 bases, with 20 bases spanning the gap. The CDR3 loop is CASNLIGSDRETQYF. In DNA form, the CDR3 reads TGTGCCAGCAACTTGATAGGGTCCGACAGGGAGACCCAGTACTTC.

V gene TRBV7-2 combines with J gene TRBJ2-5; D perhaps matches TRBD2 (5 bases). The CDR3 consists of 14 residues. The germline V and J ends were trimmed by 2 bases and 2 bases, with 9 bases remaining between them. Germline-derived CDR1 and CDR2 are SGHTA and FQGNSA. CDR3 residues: CASSLWELQETQYF. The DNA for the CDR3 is TGTGCCAGCAGCTTATGGGAGTTACAAGAGACCCAGTACTTC.

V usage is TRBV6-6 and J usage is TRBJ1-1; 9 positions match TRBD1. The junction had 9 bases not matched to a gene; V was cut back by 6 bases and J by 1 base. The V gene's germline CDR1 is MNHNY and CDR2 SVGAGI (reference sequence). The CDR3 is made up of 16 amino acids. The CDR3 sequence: CASSRGQGYENTEAFF. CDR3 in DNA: TGTGCCAGCAGCCGAGGACAGGGGTATGAGAACACTGAAGCTTTCTTT.

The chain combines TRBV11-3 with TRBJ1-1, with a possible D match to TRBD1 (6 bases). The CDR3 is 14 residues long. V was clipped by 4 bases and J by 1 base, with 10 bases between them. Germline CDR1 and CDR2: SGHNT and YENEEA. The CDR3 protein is CASSSGGSNTEAFF. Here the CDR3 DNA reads TGTGCCAGCAGCTCGGGGGGCTCGAACACTGAAGCTTTCTTT.

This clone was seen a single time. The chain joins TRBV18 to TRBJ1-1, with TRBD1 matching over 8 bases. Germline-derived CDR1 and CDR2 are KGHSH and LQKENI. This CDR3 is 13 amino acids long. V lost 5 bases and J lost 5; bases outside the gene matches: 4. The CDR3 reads CASSSDRVTEAFF. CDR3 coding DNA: TGTGCCAGCTCATCGGACAGGGTGACTGAAGCTTTCTTT.